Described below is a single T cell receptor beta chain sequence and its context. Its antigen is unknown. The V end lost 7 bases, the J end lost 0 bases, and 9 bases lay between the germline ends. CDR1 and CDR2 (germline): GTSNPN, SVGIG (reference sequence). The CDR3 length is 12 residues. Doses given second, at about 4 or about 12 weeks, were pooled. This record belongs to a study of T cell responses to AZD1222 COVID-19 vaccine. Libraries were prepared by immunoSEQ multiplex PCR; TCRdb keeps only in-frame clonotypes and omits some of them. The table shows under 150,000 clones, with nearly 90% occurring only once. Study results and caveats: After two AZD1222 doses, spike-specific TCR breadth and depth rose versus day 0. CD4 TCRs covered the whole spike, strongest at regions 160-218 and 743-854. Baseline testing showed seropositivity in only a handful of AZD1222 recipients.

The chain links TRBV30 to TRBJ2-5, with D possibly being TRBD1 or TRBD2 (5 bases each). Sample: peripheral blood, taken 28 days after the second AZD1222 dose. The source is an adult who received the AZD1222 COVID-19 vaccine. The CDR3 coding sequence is TGTGCCTTGAGGGGCTACCAAGAGACCCAGTACTTC. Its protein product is CALRGYQETQYF. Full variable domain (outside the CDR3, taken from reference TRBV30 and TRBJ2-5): SQTIHQWPATLVQPVGSPLSLECTVEGTSNPNLYWYRQAAGRGLQLLFYSVGIGQISSEVPQNLSASRPQDRQFILSSKKLLLSDSGFYLCALRGYQETQYFGPGTRLLVL.